These 22 T cell receptor beta chains came from one sample sequenced in a study of blood T cell repertoires in COVID-19. The protocol was immunoSEQ multiplex PCR, while the TCRdb copy is restricted to in-frame clones and leaves out a portion. This sample yields 200,000 to 250,000 clones, of which about 87% are seen a single time; about 2.4% belongs to the top ten. Sequencing was carried out using PBMCs or T cells enriched from blood (not recorded which). Every receptor here comes from a woman aged 25 to 39 who had recovered from COVID-19.

V and J are TRBV6-2 or TRBV6-3 and TRBJ1-2; no firm D call. The germline V gene has CDR1 MNHEY and CDR2 SVGEGT. The CDR3 has 15 residues. V was cut by 3 bases and J by 0 bases, with 11 bases left in between. The CDR3 sequence is CASSYAYRANYGYTF. Written as DNA, the CDR3 is TGTGCCAGCAGTTATGCATATCGAGCTAACTATGGCTACACCTTC.

The V and J genes are TRBV5-6 and TRBJ1-4, with 8 bases matching TRBD1. This CDR3 is built from 15 residues. The V gene's germline CDR1 is SGHDT and CDR2 YYEEEE. Trimming at V came to 4 bases and at J to 8 bases, leaving 10 bases not matched to a gene. The chain's CDR3 is CASSVISGGREKLFF. For the CDR3, the DNA is TGTGCCAGCAGCGTAATATCAGGGGGCAGGGAAAAACTGTTTTTT.

The chain employs TRBV18 and TRBJ2-7; TRBD1 matches 7 bases. The trim removed 3 bases at V and 0 bases at J, leaving 5 bases unmatched. Germline V lookup: CDR1 KGHSH, CDR2 LQKENI. The CDR3 runs 15 residues. The CDR3 protein is CASSPDRPGSYEQYF. The CDR3, as DNA: TGTGCCAGCTCACCGGACAGGCCTGGCTCCTACGAGCAGTACTTC.

The gene calls are TRBV3-1 (or the pseudogene TRBV3-2) and TRBJ1-3; D gene ambiguous. Germline CDR1 reads LGHDT; CDR2 reads YNNKEL (reference sequence). This CDR3 spans 16 amino acids. The V end lost 0 bases, the J end lost 0 bases, and 9 bases lay between the germline ends. The CDR3: CASSQDPGNSGNTIYF. CDR3 sequence (DNA): TGTGCCAGCAGCCAAGACCCGGGAAACTCTGGAAACACCATATATTTT.

This clone has just one count. The chain has TRBV27 and TRBJ1-1; TRBD1 aligns across 7 bases. CDR3 size: 13 residues. The J segment lost 1 base and the V segment lost 6 bases, leaving 2 bases of the junction unmatched. Germline V gene sequence: CDR1 MNHEY, CDR2 SMNVEV (reference sequence). DNA of the CDR3: TGTGCCAGCAGCCGGGACAGGAACACTGAAGCTTTCTTT. It yields the protein CASSRDRNTEAFF.

This clone was counted a single time. The rearrangement links TRBV6-2 or TRBV6-3 to TRBJ1-2, with a possible D match to TRBD1 (5 bases). The germline V gene has CDR1 MNHEY and CDR2 SVGEGT. This CDR3 is 13 amino acids long. V dropped 2 bases and J dropped 8 bases, with 12 bases sitting between them. The CDR3 DNA reads TGTGCCAGCAGTTACATACCTAGGGGAGGCTACACCTTC. Its translation: CASSYIPRGGYTF.

The chain recombines TRBV6-2 or TRBV6-3 with TRBJ2-1; 13 bases match TRBD2. Germline values: CDR1 MNHEY, CDR2 SVGEGT. This CDR3 spans 21 amino acids. After removal of 2 bases from V and 0 bases from J, the junction contained 13 bases not matched to a gene. The CDR3 nucleotides are TGTGCCAGCAGTTACCCGACTAGCGGGGGGTTCCAAGAAATCTCCTACAATGAGCAGTTCTTC. Translating it yields CASSYPTSGGFQEISYNEQFF.

The chain uses TRBV15 and TRBJ2-1; the D is unclear. CDR1 and CDR2 from the germline V gene are LNHNV and YYDKDF (reference sequence). CDR3 size: 15 residues. V was shortened by 0 bases and J by 4 bases, with 10 bases between the two germline ends. The CDR3 loop is CATSRDLLSYNEQFF. CDR3 DNA sequence: TGTGCCACCAGCAGAGATTTACTAAGTTACAATGAGCAGTTCTTC. The full variable domain, with the rest looked up from reference TRBV15 and TRBJ2-1, is DAMVIQNPRYQVTQFGKPVTLSCSQTLNHNVMYWYQQKSSQAPKLLFHYYDKDFNNEADTPDNFQSRRPNTSFCFLDIRSPGLGDTAMYLCATSRDLLSYNEQFFGPGTRLTVL.

The V gene is TRBV12-3 or TRBV12-4, the J gene TRBJ1-1; a possible D gene is TRBD1 (5 bases). The CDR3 covers 13 residues. Trimming took 6 bases from V and 2 from J, leaving 10 bases between them. The CDR3 DNA is TGTGCCAGCAGAAAAGACAGAAACACTGAAGCTTTCTTT. This sequence encodes CASRKDRNTEAFF.

The V gene is TRBV19, the J gene TRBJ1-5, with 12 bases aligning to TRBD1. CDR1 LNHDA and CDR2 SQIVND come from the germline V gene (reference sequence). The CDR3 contains 17 residues. V was clipped by 5 bases and J by 0 bases; unmatched bases: 5. The chain's CDR3 is CASSWGQGAFSNQPQHF. The CDR3 DNA reads TGTGCCAGTAGTTGGGGACAGGGGGCATTTAGCAATCAGCCCCAGCATTTT.

This chain uses TRBV10-3 with TRBJ2-7; TRBD1 agrees at 8 bases. The CDR3 runs 13 residues. The junction had 6 bases not matched to a gene; V was cut back by 6 bases and J by 5 bases. Germline values: CDR1 ENHRY, CDR2 SYGVKD. CDR3 nucleotides: TGTGCCATCAGCGAGGTGACAGGGGACGAGCAGTACTTC. This codes for CAISEVTGDEQYF.

CDR3 residues: CASSFLRGAGTEAFF. The CDR3 DNA is TGTGCCAGCAGCTTCCTACGGGGTGCGGGGACTGAAGCTTTCTTT. This chain joins TRBV7-9 and TRBJ1-1; D not certain. Trimming removed 3 bases from V and 5 bases from J, with 16 bases in between. Germline CDR1 and CDR2: SEHNR and FQNEAQ (reference sequence). There are 15 residues in the CDR3.

The rearrangement joins TRBV27 to TRBJ1-1; D may be TRBD1 (6 bases). This CDR3 contains 13 residues. The germline V and J ends were trimmed by 2 bases and 5 bases, with 9 bases remaining between them. Germline V gene data show CDR1 as MNHEY and CDR2 as SMNVEV (reference sequence). The CDR3 loop is CASSLRGSTEAFF. CDR3 DNA sequence: TGTGCCAGCAGTTTAAGGGGGTCTACTGAAGCTTTCTTT.

This chain uses TRBV4-1 with TRBJ2-3, with TRBD2 identical over 8 bases. CDR3 length: 17 amino acids. J was trimmed by 4 bases and V by 0 bases; bases with no gene match: 9. Germline CDR1 MGHRA, CDR2 YSYEKL. The CDR3 spells CASSQDRGTRSADTQYF. The DNA of the CDR3 is TGCGCCAGCAGCCAAGATCGAGGGACTAGGAGTGCAGATACGCAGTATTTT.

The chain uses TRBV21-1 and TRBJ1-6. TRBV21-1 is a pseudogene locus. This CDR3 is 16 amino acids long. This CDR3 reads CASSKRGIIYNSPLHF. The DNA of the CDR3 is TGTGCCAGCAGCAAACGGGGGATCATCTATAATTCACCCCTCCACTTT.

V gene TRBV4-1 combines with J gene TRBJ2-5, with D maybe TRBD1 (6 bases). V was shortened by 2 bases and J by 5 bases, with 12 bases between the two germline ends. Germline CDR1 is MGHRA and CDR2 is YSYEKL. The CDR3 is 14 residues long. The CDR3 coding sequence is TGCGCCAGCAGCCAACGAAGGGGGTTGGAGACCCAGTACTTC. Residues: CASSQRRGLETQYF.

The chain has TRBV4-2 and TRBJ1-4; 9 nucleotides align to TRBD1. CDR1 and CDR2 (germline): LGHNA, YNFKEQ. Unmatched junction bases numbered 7, after V lost 0 bases and J lost 8 bases. This CDR3 region has 16 residues. Written as DNA, the CDR3 is TGTGCCAGCAGCCAAGATTTTGGACAGGGGAGGGAAAAACTGTTTTTT. This codes for CASSQDFGQGREKLFF.

The chain employs TRBV27 and TRBJ2-7; D is perhaps TRBD1 (6 bases). The CDR3 runs 13 residues. Deletions cut 5 bases from V and 3 bases from J, with 11 bases between. The germline CDR1 and CDR2 sequences are MNHEY and SMNVEV (reference sequence). CDR3: CASSRRGIYEQYF. The CDR3, as DNA: TGTGCCAGCAGTCGCAGGGGAATCTACGAGCAGTACTTC.

The V call is TRBV7-2, the J call TRBJ2-1; TRBD1 might be the D (6 bases). Trimming pared 3 bases from V and 9 bases from J, leaving 12 bases between. Germline assignment: CDR1 SGHTA and CDR2 FQGNSA. The CDR3 spans 13 residues. The CDR3 region has the DNA TGTGCCAGCAGCTTGGGCCGAGGGGGTGAGCAGTTCTTC. It encodes CASSLGRGGEQFF.

The CDR3 loop is CASSLDPLGQGNQPQHF. CDR3 nucleotide sequence: TGTGCCAGCAGCTTAGACCCACTAGGACAGGGGAATCAGCCCCAGCATTTT. The V call is TRBV11-2, the J call TRBJ1-5; 9 bases align to TRBD1. V lost 0 bases to trimming and J lost 4 bases; unmatched junction nucleotides: 7. CDR1 is SGHAT, CDR2 FQNNGV, per germline. The CDR3 totals 17 residues.

V gene TRBV11-2 combines with J gene TRBJ1-1, with 7 bases fitting TRBD1. J lost 5 bases, V lost 4 bases, and 4 bases had no gene match. The CDR3 has 13 residues. Looked up from germline, CDR1 is SGHAT and CDR2 is FQNNGV. Written as DNA, the CDR3 is TGTGCCAGCAGCTCCCCAGGGGGGACTGAAGCTTTCTTT. Its translation is CASSSPGGTEAFF. The full variable domain, in which reference TRBV11-2 and TRBJ1-1 provide the parts outside the CDR3, is EAGVAQSPRYKIIEKRQSVAFWCNPISGHATLYWYQQILGQGPKLLIQFQNNGVVDDSQLPKDRFSAERLKGVDSTLKIQPAKLEDSAVYLCASSSPGGTEAFFGQGTRLTVV.

CDR3 residues: CASSQARRGPYEQYF. CDR3 nucleotide sequence: TGCGCCAGCAGCCAAGCCCGCAGGGGCCCCTACGAGCAGTACTTC. The V and J genes are TRBV4-3 and TRBJ2-7; tentative D call: TRBD1 (6 bases). This CDR3 comprises 15 residues. V was pared by 1 base and J by 2 bases, with 12 bases between. Germline CDR1 reads LGHNA; CDR2 reads YSLEER.